This TCR beta chain originates from a study of T cell responses to AZD1222 COVID-19 vaccine (dated by TCRdb to the early 2020s). Broadly, across the study: TCR sequencing was performed for some 250 trial participants, of whom about 200 were given two doses of AZD1222 and approximately 25 were given two doses of MenACWY control vaccine. Trial participants were enrolled into age subgroups of 18-55, 56-69 and 70-plus years, which contained about 150, 27 and 61 TCR-sequenced participants, respectively.

The CDR3 regions of human TCRbeta chains were analyzed by immunosequencing. As for how the authors treated the data: TCRs in the repertoires were matched against a reference library of SARS-CoV-2-specific TCRs that had been generated with the MIRA antigen-specificity platform. Breadth was defined as the fraction of unique TCRs that were SARS-CoV-2-associated, and depth was defined as the fraction of total T cells that were SARS-CoV-2-associated. Each spike-specific TCR was assigned to its reactive spike region and to a CD4 or CD8 class using the MIRA data. Log10-transformed breadth and depth values were compared by one-way ANOVA with Sidak's multiple comparisons tests. TCRdb mirrors the immuneACCESS table, restricted to in-frame sequences. Some clones are absent from its copies; in checked studies, under half trace to an unresolved V gene, and the reason for the others is unknown. Clone size and V and J calls were adopted from that table, with D and trimming inferred from the DNA. A total of 130,000 to 150,000 clones appear in this sample, approximately 86% of them only once. Roughly 5.2% of the sample lies in the top ten.

The trim is 3 bases for V and 11 bases for J, with a gap of 10 bases between the germline ends. CDR1 KGHSH and CDR2 LQKENI were looked up in the germline V gene. The CDR3, cysteine through phenylalanine, is 11 amino acids long. Kept here is only the CDR3 DNA, which spans 33 bases and is read in frame from base 1. Study-wide findings and limitations: No day 14 peak-response samples were available, so repertoires were characterized only after the peak T cell response. In the small 56-69-year group, the increase in depth fell short of significance, most likely because of low power. Most participants were white British and females outnumbered males, and the authors suggested that clonal diversity may have been underestimated. Only 5 to 7 AZD1222 recipients were SARS-CoV-2 seropositive at baseline, limiting conclusions about previously exposed vaccinees. The whole spike protein was spanned by vaccine-associated CD4 TCRs, and dominant responses were seen in regions 160-218 and 743-854. A significant rise in spike-specific TCR breadth and depth was observed after two AZD1222 doses relative to day 0 and relative to MenACWY recipients. Reportedly, close to half of the unique spike-specific TCRs recognized epitopes lying outside the regions that are mutated in the B.1.351 and B.1.1.7 variants.

Interpreted using the paper, the time point label stands for: about 28 days (+/-7) after the second vaccine dose. The sample's treatment or condition, from its label and the paper: meningococcal conjugate vaccine given as trial control. Samples from vaccinated people were obtained from the UK trials COV001 and COV002, which included a single-blind randomized controlled phase 2/3 trial of AZD1222 (ChAdOx1 nCoV-19) in healthy adults. Trial participant PBMC samples were collected at day 0 and day 28 after the second dose for TCRbeta chain sequencing. The count of this clone is one. Its antigen has not been determined. No much larger clonotype is one base removed from it; base qualities were not supplied.

The chain was built from TRBV18 and TRBJ1-1, with an unclear D gene assignment. Source: peripheral blood, taken 28 days after the second dose of the MenACWY control vaccine. The TCR was taken from an adult who received the MenACWY meningococcal vaccine as a control. The CDR3: CASSPERVAFF. The DNA sequence is as follows: TGTGCCAGCTCACCGGAGCGGGTTGCTTTCTTT.